The 15 T cell receptor beta chains in this list originate from one sample, sequenced in a study of yellow fever vaccine responses in identical twins. A single record per CDR3 protein comes from TCRdb applying MiXCR to the RT-PCR reads. The sample lists more than 11,000 distinct CDR3 sequences, 70% to 85% occurring once. Sequenced material: T cells from blood (PBMCs), unsorted or a sorted subset (not recorded which), taken before or after yellow fever vaccination (not recorded which). These receptor sequences come from a woman aged 18-35 years who received the yellow fever vaccine.

The chain recombines TRBV6-1 with TRBJ1-5, with D maybe TRBD1 (6 bases). Trimming removed 2 bases from V and 3 bases from J, with 17 bases in between. The CDR3 has 17 residues. The V gene's germline CDR1 is MNHNS and CDR2 SASEGT. CDR3 DNA: TGTGCCAGCAGTGAATTGACCGGGACACTAAACAATCAGCCCCAGCATTTT. Translation: CASSELTGTLNNQPQHF.

The chain couples TRBV20-1 to TRBJ2-5, with D perhaps matching TRBD1 or TRBD2 (5 bases each). Germline V gene data show CDR1 as DFQATT and CDR2 as SNEGSKA (reference sequence). Trimming removed 0 bases at V and 10 bases at J, with 12 bases between. The CDR3 is 12 amino acids. The CDR3 nucleotides read TGCAGTGCTAGAGATCTCGGGGCTAACCAGTACTTC. It is translated as CSARDLGANQYF.

The rearrangement links TRBV3-1 to TRBJ1-5, with 9 bases identical to TRBD1. Germline assignment: CDR1 LGHDT and CDR2 YNNKEL (reference sequence). The CDR3 extends over 15 amino acids. V lost 2 bases and J lost 6; bases outside the gene matches: 5. CDR3 DNA sequence: TGTGCCAGCAGCCAATCGGGACAGGGAGGTCAGCCCCAGCATTTT. Translating it yields CASSQSGQGGQPQHF.

This chain links TRBV11-1 with TRBJ2-1; 10 bases are shared with TRBD2. This CDR3 is built from 15 residues. Germline values: CDR1 SGHAT, CDR2 FQDESV (reference sequence). V was clipped by 5 bases and J by 4 bases; unmatched bases: 5. CDR3 sequence (DNA): TGTGCCAGCAGCAAAAAGGGACTAGCGTACAATGAGCAGTTCTTC. As protein: CASSKKGLAYNEQFF.

This chain links TRBV3-1 with TRBJ2-7; D gene ambiguous. From germline, CDR1 is LGHDT and CDR2 YNNKEL (reference sequence). The V end lost 5 bases, the J end lost 2 bases, and 10 bases lay between the germline ends. The CDR3 extends over 13 amino acids. The CDR3, as DNA: TGTGCCAGCAGCTCCCCTAGAACCTACGAGCAGTACTTC. It translates to CASSSPRTYEQYF.

The chain couples TRBV20-1 to TRBJ2-2; 10 bases line up with TRBD1. V dropped 5 bases and J dropped 3; count of bases not matched to a gene: 9. The germline gives CDR1 DFQATT, CDR2 SNEGSKA (reference sequence). The CDR3 consists of 16 residues. The CDR3 here is CSAGPDRGRHTGELFF. Here the CDR3 DNA reads TGCAGTGCTGGACCCGACAGGGGGCGGCACACCGGGGAGCTGTTTTTT.

This clonotype showed up just a few times. This rearrangement joins TRBV7-9 to TRBJ2-1; no firm D call. The CDR3 has 11 residues. CDR1 is SEHNR and CDR2 is FQNEAQ in the germline V gene (reference sequence). Between the trimmed V and J ends, which lost 3 bases and 5 bases, there was a span of 2 bases. As DNA, the CDR3 is TGTGCCAGCAGCTTCGACAATGAGCAGTTCTTC. Translating gives CASSFDNEQFF. Filled out from reference TRBV7-9 and TRBJ2-1, the complete variable domain reads DTGVSQNPRHKITKRGQNVTFRCDPISEHNRLYWYRQTLGQGPEFLTYFQNEAQLEKSRLLSDRFSAERPKGSFSTLEIQRTEQGDSAMYLCASSFDNEQFFGPGTRLTVL.

The genes are TRBV11-2 and TRBJ1-5; 7 bases map to TRBD1. CDR3 size: 14 residues. Trimming removed 6 bases from V and 2 bases from J; junction bases left unmatched: 4. Germline CDR1 is SGHAT and CDR2 is FQNNGV. For the CDR3, the DNA is TGTGCCAGCAGGATCGACAGGGGCAATCAGCCCCAGCATTTT. This sequence encodes CASRIDRGNQPQHF.

Details on this clonotype: A junction end diverges from the germline sequence, so it may reflect a read error. The V call is TRBV29-1, the J call TRBJ2-5, with D perhaps assigned TRBD1 or TRBD2 (5 bases each). In germline, CDR1 is SQVTM, CDR2 ANQGSEA. This CDR3 has 11 residues. CDR3 DNA: TGCAGCGTTGAAGAGGGGGTATCCCCGGCCTTC. This codes for CSVEEGVSPAF.

The CDR3 loop reads CASSTNIMNTEAFF. CDR3 nucleotide sequence: TGCGCCAGCAGTACCAATATCATGAACACTGAAGCTTTCTTT. The chain employs TRBV10-1 and TRBJ1-1; unclear D gene. The CDR3 is 14 residues long. V lost 5 bases and J 0 bases, leaving 10 bases between the germline ends. Germline CDR1 and CDR2: WNHNN and SYGVQD (reference sequence).

This clonotype has more than one count but fewer than ten. The chain links TRBV20-1 to TRBJ1-5; tentative D call: TRBD1 (5 bases). The germline V gene encodes CDR1 DFQATT and CDR2 SNEGSKA (reference sequence). V lost 6 bases and J 2 bases, leaving 14 bases between the germline ends. The CDR3 has 14 residues. This chain's CDR3 is CSATAGEGNQPQHF. The CDR3 coding sequence is TGCAGTGCGACCGCGGGGGAAGGCAATCAGCCCCAGCATTTT.

CDR3 residues: CASRNRGDEQFF. Here the CDR3 DNA reads TGTGCCAGTAGAAACAGGGGTGATGAGCAGTTCTTC. The chain couples TRBV19 to TRBJ2-1; 7 bases agree with TRBD1. Trimming removed 6 bases from V and 8 bases from J; junction bases left unmatched: 4. This CDR3 is 12 amino acids long. The V gene's germline CDR1 is LNHDA and CDR2 SQIVND (reference sequence).

This chain joins TRBV7-1 and TRBJ2-3; possibly TRBD1 for D (5 bases). TRBV7-1 is marked as an open reading frame, function uncertain. The CDR3 length is 15 residues. Trimming shortened V by 3 bases and J by 6 bases, and 16 bases separated the two germline ends. In nucleotides, the CDR3 is TGTGCCAGCAGCTCCCTGGGGCAGGGCAGGGATACGCAGTATTTT. Protein: CASSSLGQGRDTQYF.

The chain uses TRBV18 and TRBJ1-1; the D is unclear. Germline V gene data show CDR1 as KGHSH and CDR2 as LQKENI. V was pared by 3 bases and J by 7 bases, with 12 bases between. This CDR3 region has 13 residues. CDR3: CASSPAHGLEAFF. CDR3 DNA sequence: TGTGCCAGCTCACCCGCCCACGGGCTTGAAGCTTTCTTT.

The rearrangement uses TRBV10-3 and TRBJ2-1, with 10 bases lining up with TRBD2. The V and J ends lost 9 bases and 4 bases, in that order; junction bases with no gene match: 3. This CDR3 has 13 residues. Germline V gene lookup returns CDR1 ENHRY and CDR2 SYGVKD. CDR3 sequence: CAIASGSYNEQFF. The CDR3 DNA sequence: TGTGCCATAGCTAGCGGGAGTTACAATGAGCAGTTCTTC.